This is a list of T cell receptor beta chains from one sample in a study of beta chain features in type 1 diabetes. The data were produced by immunoSEQ multiplex PCR, yet TCRdb's version contains in-frame clones alone and is incomplete. Found here are about 360,000 clones, 10% to 15% of them singletons; the top ten hold about 0.01%. The sample taken for sequencing was naive CD4+ T cells from blood. These receptors were obtained from a woman younger than 30 with type 1 diabetes. Both conserved end residues are trimmed from each CDR3.

v_call,cdr3_aa
TRBV6-1,AAIRISEAF
TRBV15,ATRKAGPSYEQY
TRBV6-5,ASSYSRDNEQF
TRBV7-6,ASSSGTTDTQY
TRBV28,ASTQLAGVGEQY
TRBV21-1,ASSPFRGRVGEQF
TRBV28,ASSFLQEQY
TRBV19,ASPPATAMNTEAF
TRBV6-6,ASSRDRVETQY
TRBV21-1,ASSSRGTAPGEQY
TRBV29-1,SVEQNKNTEAF
TRBV27,ASRYDGGAAETQY
TRBV4-1,ASRKGGTSGGYNEQF
TRBV7-9,ASSPGPSDYGYT
TRBV6-5,ASSFLGTGNYEQY
TRBV7-9,ASSPKQGAPPYEQY
TRBV5-6,ASSLVASGTNTGELF
TRBV28,ASSSARAGEQY
TRBV14,ASSHGLNTEAF
TRBV9,ASSETYNYGYT
TRBV11-1,ASSHNQETQY
TRBV12-5,ASASGDTQY
TRBV10-3,AISLNNEKLF
TRBV29-1,SASVGGGETDTQY
TRBV4-3,ASSQQGMGYNEQF
TRBV11-2,ASSLEGTGAAGTQY
TRBV18,ASSRGAHQPQH
TRBV13,ASSLQTRKGAQNIQY
TRBV30,AWSPDSIGELF
TRBV28,ASASIHYEQY
TRBV6-5,ASSYHRSTNEKLF
TRBV29-1,SVTVLVDTEAF
TRBV14,ASSHLVRGYTGELF
TRBV5-6,ASSLGAGFSAKNIQY
TRBV29-1,SVESGLQETQY
TRBV28,ASGRGGAMGETQY
TRBV19,ASRETSGGEETQY
TRBV11-2,ASSLGQSYTDTQY
TRBV18,ASSPPGQGENSPLH
TRBV28,ASQGSYEQY
TRBV5-8,ASSNSGNYGYT
TRBV7-9,ASSLGTVNTEAF
TRBV6-1,ASVLFPAGEQY
TRBV4-1,ASRQREGVQPQH
TRBV7-3,ASSANTDTQY
TRBV11-2,ASSLDPAGELF
TRBV19,ASRPPRNRESTEAF
TRBV7-2,ASSLRNEQF
TRBV9,ASSVGPGKY
TRBV5-1,ASSLGHDSTNYGYT
TRBV7-9,ASSPTGYAEAF
TRBV28,ASTLAGADEQY
TRBV6-6,ASTGEGYNEQF
TRBV6-1,ASRGDRQGSYEQY
TRBV4-3,ASSQGQSSYNEQF